This entry lists 24 T cell receptor beta chains sequenced from one sample in a study of T cell responses to AZD1222 COVID-19 vaccine. Libraries were prepared by immunoSEQ multiplex PCR; TCRdb keeps only in-frame clonotypes and omits some of them. The table shows fewer than 120,000 clones, with about 90% occurring only once. The input for sequencing was peripheral blood, taken on day 0 of AZD1222 vaccination. These receptors were collected from an adult in good health.

The chain has TRBV6-2 or TRBV6-3 and TRBJ1-1; possible D gene TRBD1, 6 bases. The CDR3 is 16 residues long. V lost 2 bases and J lost 3, with 16 bases in between. Germline CDR1 and CDR2: MNHEY and SVGEGT. The CDR3 coding sequence is TGTGCCAGCAGTTACGTCACAGGGCTGGGAGACACTGAAGCTTTCTTT. Its protein product is CASSYVTGLGDTEAFF.

The rearrangement uses TRBV27 and TRBJ1-2; D not resolved. The CDR3 length is 11 residues. V lost 8 bases, J lost 4 bases, and 8 bases lay in between. The germline V gene has CDR1 MNHEY and CDR2 SMNVEV (reference sequence). The CDR3 DNA sequence: TGTGCCAGCTCCCCTGGCTATGGCTACACCTTC. Translated, it gives CASSPGYGYTF.

The V gene is TRBV6-5, the J gene TRBJ1-3; D unclear. The germline V gene has CDR1 MNHEY and CDR2 SVGAGI. V lost 7 bases, J lost 0 bases, and 10 bases lay in between. This CDR3 is 14 amino acids long. Here the CDR3 DNA reads TGTGCCAGCACGCCCACCTTCTCTGGAAACACCATATATTTT. Its translation is CASTPTFSGNTIYF.

This chain joins TRBV6-1 and TRBJ2-7; D possibly corresponds to TRBD2 (5 bases). Germline V gives CDR1 MNHNS, CDR2 SASEGT. Trimming shortened V by 2 bases and J by 3 bases, and 14 bases separated the two germline ends. The CDR3 is 15 amino acids. The CDR3 DNA reads as TGTGCCAGCAGTGAAACGGGGAACCATGACTACGAGCAGTACTTC. This codes for CASSETGNHDYEQYF.

This rearrangement joins TRBV7-2 to TRBJ1-3; TRBD1 matches at 9 bases. V lost 5 bases, J lost 2 bases, and 4 bases stayed unmatched. This CDR3 contains 15 residues. Germline-derived CDR1 and CDR2 are SGHTA and FQGNSA. The CDR3 sequence: CASSPWDRAGNTIYF. In DNA, the CDR3 is TGTGCCAGCAGCCCCTGGGACAGGGCTGGAAACACCATATATTTT.

This clone was detected once. The rearrangement joins TRBV6-5 to TRBJ2-2, with D maybe TRBD1 (5 bases). Between the trimmed V and J ends, which lost 10 bases and 2 bases, there was a span of 17 bases. The CDR3 contains 15 residues. From germline, CDR1 is MNHEY and CDR2 SVGAGI. The CDR3 loop reads CAIRPFRGNTGELFF. The CDR3 region has the DNA TGTGCCATCAGACCATTTAGGGGTAACACCGGGGAGCTGTTTTTT.

The chain employs TRBV19 and TRBJ1-6; 7 bases match TRBD1. Germline CDR1 is LNHDA and CDR2 is SQIVND (reference sequence). The trim removed 4 bases at V and 3 bases at J, leaving 3 bases unmatched. The CDR3 totals 15 residues. CDR3 amino acids: CASSTGTVYNSPLHF. The CDR3 bases are TGTGCCAGTAGTACCGGGACAGTCTATAATTCACCCCTCCACTTT.

V gene TRBV10-3 combines with J gene TRBJ2-1; D unclear. The CDR3 has 15 amino acids. V was clipped by 0 bases and J by 4 bases, with 10 bases between them. Germline lookup yields CDR1 ENHRY and CDR2 SYGVKD. CDR3 sequence: CAISESFTMYNEQFF. DNA for the CDR3: TGTGCCATCAGTGAGTCCTTCACCATGTACAATGAGCAGTTCTTC.

The chain joins TRBV6-6 to TRBJ2-7, with 7 bases identical to TRBD2. The germline V gene encodes CDR1 MNHNY and CDR2 SVGAGI (reference sequence). V was clipped by 11 bases and J by 2 bases; unmatched bases: 12. The CDR3 sequence is 14 residues long. As DNA, the CDR3 is TGTGCCTGTGGCGGGCGGGGGTTCACCTACGAGCAGTACTTC. It specifies CACGGRGFTYEQYF.

The chain joins TRBV2 to TRBJ1-2; D might be TRBD1 (5 bases). The CDR3 runs 12 residues. Germline CDR1 SNHLY, CDR2 FYNNEI. V dropped 10 bases and J dropped 0 bases, with 9 bases sitting between them. CDR3 DNA sequence: TGTGCCACCGACAGTTCTAACTATGGCTACACCTTC. Translation gives CATDSSNYGYTF.

The V call is TRBV2, the J call TRBJ1-1; 11 bases are shared with TRBD1. The length of the CDR3 is 16 residues. V shed 8 bases and J 1 base; nucleotides not matched to a gene: 9. Germline V gene sequence: CDR1 SNHLY, CDR2 FYNNEI. CDR3 loop: CASAAGTGGRNTEAFF. The CDR3 region has the DNA TGTGCCAGCGCCGCCGGGACAGGGGGAAGGAACACTGAAGCTTTCTTT.

The genes are TRBV11-3 and TRBJ2-7; 9 nucleotides align to TRBD1. The junction had 0 bases not matched to a gene; V was cut back by 3 bases and J by 3 bases. Germline CDR1 and CDR2: SGHNT and YENEEA. The CDR3 totals 13 residues. CDR3 bases: TGTGCCAGCAGCTTGGACAGGGGCTACGAGCAGTACTTC. Encoded protein: CASSLDRGYEQYF.

This clone was seen just once. The chain combines TRBV25-1 with TRBJ1-1, with D perhaps TRBD1 (5 bases). Germline CDR1 is MGHDK and CDR2 is SYGVNS. This CDR3 is 11 amino acids long. V lost 6 bases and J lost 10, with 12 bases in between. The CDR3, as DNA: TGTGCCAGCAGCTCGGGACGCGGAGCTTTCTTT. It specifies CASSSGRGAFF.

V and J are TRBV6-2 or TRBV6-3 and TRBJ1-5, with D possibly matching TRBD1 (5 bases). The germline V and J ends were trimmed by 6 bases and 0 bases, with 18 bases remaining between them. The CDR3 has 17 residues. Germline V CDR1 and CDR2: MNHEY, SVGEGT. CDR3 nucleotides: TGTGCCAGCAGCCCTGATTCAGGGCCTTATAGCAATCAGCCCCAGCATTTT. Translation: CASSPDSGPYSNQPQHF.

A single count supports this clone. This chain connects TRBV7-8 to TRBJ1-5, with 9 nucleotides matching TRBD1. The CDR3 has 16 residues. Per germline, CDR1 SGHVS and CDR2 FQNEAQ. V lost 4 bases and J lost 3; bases outside the gene matches: 7. The CDR3 spells CASSSGTGHLNQPQHF. As DNA, the CDR3 is TGTGCCAGCAGCTCCGGGACAGGGCACCTCAATCAGCCCCAGCATTTT.

This chain connects TRBV5-1 to TRBJ1-2; 8 bases are shared with TRBD1. This CDR3 region has 15 residues. The V segment lost 7 bases and the J segment 3 bases; nucleotides outside the gene matches: 11. CDR1 is SGHRS and CDR2 is YFSETQ in the germline V gene. CDR3 amino acids: CASCKQGGPDYGYTF. The DNA for the CDR3 is TGCGCCAGCTGCAAACAGGGGGGGCCGGACTATGGCTACACCTTC.

This chain joins TRBV7-3 and TRBJ2-1; a possible D gene is TRBD1 (6 bases). The ends were cut back, 1 base at V and 4 bases at J, with 11 bases in the middle. CDR1 and CDR2 (germline): SGHTA, FQGTGA. The CDR3 spans 15 residues. CDR3 amino acids: CASSLKGDSYNEQFF. CDR3 sequence (DNA): TGTGCCAGCAGCTTAAAGGGGGATAGTTACAATGAGCAGTTCTTC.

The CDR3 region has the DNA TGCAGCGTCGTCAACCAGGGGCGCAATGGGTATTTT. Its protein is CSVVNQGRNGYF. V and J are TRBV29-1 and TRBJ2-3, with D possibly being TRBD1 (6 bases). From germline, CDR1 is SQVTM and CDR2 ANQGSEA. With 6 bases removed from V and 14 bases from J, the gap between germline ends came to 21 bases. The CDR3 contains 12 residues.

In this sample, this clone turned up once. V usage is TRBV5-1 and J usage is TRBJ1-6, with 7 bases matching TRBD1. CDR3 length: 16 amino acids. Germline V gives CDR1 SGHRS, CDR2 YFSETQ. V lost 3 bases to trimming and J lost 5 bases; unmatched junction nucleotides: 8. CDR3 sequence: CASSWTGTADNSPLHF. CDR3 DNA sequence: TGCGCCAGCAGCTGGACCGGGACAGCAGATAATTCACCCCTCCACTTT.

This clone was seen only once. The chain uses TRBV28 and TRBJ1-5, with a possible D match to TRBD1 (6 bases). The CDR3 length is 15 residues. Germline V gene data show CDR1 as MDHEN and CDR2 as SYDVKM. The germline V and J ends were trimmed by 5 bases and 4 bases, with 15 bases remaining between them. CDR3 nucleotides: TGTGCCAGCAGTCCCGACAGGATTCCAAATCAGCCCCAGCATTTT. This codes for CASSPDRIPNQPQHF.

The chain couples TRBV5-5 to TRBJ2-7, with D perhaps given as TRBD1 or TRBD2 (5 bases each). Germline CDR1 SGHKS, CDR2 YYEKEE (reference sequence). This CDR3 has 14 amino acids. Trimming took off 4 bases at V and 3 bases at J, with 14 bases between the two ends. The CDR3 is CASSEDKRGYEQYF. CDR3 DNA sequence: TGTGCCAGCAGCGAGGACAAGAGGGGCTACGAGCAGTACTTC. The full variable domain, with the rest looked up from reference TRBV5-5 and TRBJ2-7, is DAGVTQSPTHLIKTRGQQVTLRCSPISGHKSVSWYQQVLGQGPQFIFQYYEKEERGRGNFPDRFSARQFPNYSSELNVNALLLGDSALYLCASSEDKRGYEQYFGPGTRLTVT.

V is TRBV21-1 and J is TRBJ2-7; whether TRBD1, the table's D call, matches the DNA was not checked. TRBV21-1 is assigned pseudogene status. The CDR3 spans 15 residues. The CDR3 loop reads CASSHQHRSSYEQYF. CDR3 nucleotide sequence: TGTGCCAGCAGCCACCAGCACAGGAGCTCCTACGAGCAGTACTTC.

J is TRBJ2-1 and V is TRBV5-6; D gene ambiguous. Trimming took 2 bases from V and 0 from J, leaving 15 bases between them. Per the germline V gene, CDR1 is SGHDT and CDR2 is YYEEEE. The CDR3 is 17 amino acids. CDR3 bases: TGTGCCAGCAGCTTTAGGCCATCGCGGAGCTCCTACAATGAGCAGTTCTTC. Translating it yields CASSFRPSRSSYNEQFF.

The CDR3 region has the DNA TGTGCCAGCAGTGGCTGGACAGGGGGTCGAAATCAGCCCCAGCATTTT. It specifies CASSGWTGGRNQPQHF. The V and J genes are TRBV6-1 and TRBJ1-5, with TRBD1 identical over 10 bases. CDR3 length: 16 amino acids. V lost 4 bases and J lost 4; bases outside the gene matches: 7. Germline-derived CDR1 and CDR2 are MNHNS and SASEGT.